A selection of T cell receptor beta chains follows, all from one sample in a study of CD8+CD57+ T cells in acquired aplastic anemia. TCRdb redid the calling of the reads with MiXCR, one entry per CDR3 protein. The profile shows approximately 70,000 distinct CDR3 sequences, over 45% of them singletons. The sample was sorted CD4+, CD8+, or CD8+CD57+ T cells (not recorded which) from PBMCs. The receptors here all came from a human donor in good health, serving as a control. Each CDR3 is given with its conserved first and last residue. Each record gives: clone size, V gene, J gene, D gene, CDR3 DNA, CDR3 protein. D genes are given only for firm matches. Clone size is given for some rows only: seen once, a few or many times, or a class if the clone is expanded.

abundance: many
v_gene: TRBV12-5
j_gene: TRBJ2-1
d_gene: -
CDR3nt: TGTGCTAGTGGCAGGGGGGAGTGGGGCAATGAGCAGTTCTTC
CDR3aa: CASGRGEWGNEQFF

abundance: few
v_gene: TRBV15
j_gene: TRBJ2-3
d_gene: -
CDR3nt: TGTGCCACCAGCCCGGCTACAGATACGCAGTATTTT
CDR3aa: CATSPATDTQYF

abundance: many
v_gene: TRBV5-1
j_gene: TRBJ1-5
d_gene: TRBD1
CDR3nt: TGCGCCAGCAGTGGGGGTGAGGGCAGGGGGAAGAGCAATCAGCCCCAGCATTTT
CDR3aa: CASSGGEGRGKSNQPQHF

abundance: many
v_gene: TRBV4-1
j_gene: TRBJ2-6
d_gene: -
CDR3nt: TGCGCCAGCAGCCATAGAGTGCAAGGGAAAAAATCTGGGGCCAACGTCCTGACTTTC
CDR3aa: CASSHRVQGKKSGANVLTF

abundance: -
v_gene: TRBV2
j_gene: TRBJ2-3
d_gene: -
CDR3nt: TGTGCCAGCACGCTTGGGGCAGATACGCAGTATTTT
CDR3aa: CASTLGADTQYF

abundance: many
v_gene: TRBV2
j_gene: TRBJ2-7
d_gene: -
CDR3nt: TGTGCCAGCAGTGGGGTAGGGGATTTCGAGCAGTACTTC
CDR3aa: CASSGVGDFEQYF

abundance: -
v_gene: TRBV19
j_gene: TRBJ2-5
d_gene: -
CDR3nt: TGTGCCAGTAGTATAGCAGGGGGAGGGGAGACCCAGTACTTC
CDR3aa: CASSIAGGGETQYF

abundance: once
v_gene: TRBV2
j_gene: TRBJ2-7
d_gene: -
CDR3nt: TGTGCCAGTACGGGGACAGCGGGAAACGAGCAGTACTTC
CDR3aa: CASTGTAGNEQYF

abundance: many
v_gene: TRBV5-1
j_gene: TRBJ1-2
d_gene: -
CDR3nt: TGCGCCAGCAGCTTGGGGCGACCCTATGGCTACACCTTC
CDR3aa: CASSLGRPYGYTF

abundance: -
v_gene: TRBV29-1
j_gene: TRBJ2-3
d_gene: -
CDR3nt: TGCAGCGTTGAGTCCAGGCAAAGCACAGATACGCAGTATTTT
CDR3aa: CSVESRQSTDTQYF

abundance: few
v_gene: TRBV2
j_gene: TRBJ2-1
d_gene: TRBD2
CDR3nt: TGTGCCAGCAGGGCCGGGACTAGCTCCTACAATGAGCAGTTCTTC
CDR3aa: CASRAGTSSYNEQFF

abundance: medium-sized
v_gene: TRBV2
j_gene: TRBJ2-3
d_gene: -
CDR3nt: TGTGCCAGCAGTGCCAGCCACCGAGGAACAGATACGCAGTATTTT
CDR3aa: CASSASHRGTDTQYF

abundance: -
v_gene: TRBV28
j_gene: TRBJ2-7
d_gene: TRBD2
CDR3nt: TGTGCCAGCAGTCATATAGCGGGAGGGCACGAGCAGTACTTC
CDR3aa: CASSHIAGGHEQYF

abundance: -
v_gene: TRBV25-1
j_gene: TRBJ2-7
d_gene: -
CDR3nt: TGTGCCAGCAGTTCGGGCAACTCCTACGAGCAGTACTTC
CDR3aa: CASSSGNSYEQYF

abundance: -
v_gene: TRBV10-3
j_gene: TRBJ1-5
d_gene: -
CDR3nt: TGTGCCATCAGCCTTAATCAGCCCCAGCATTTT
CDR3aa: CAISLNQPQHF

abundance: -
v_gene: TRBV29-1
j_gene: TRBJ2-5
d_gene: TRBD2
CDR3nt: TGCAGCGTTGGGGTGCTAGCGGGAGTTGGGGTGAGGGGGGAGACCCAGTACTTC
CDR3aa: CSVGVLAGVGVRGETQYF

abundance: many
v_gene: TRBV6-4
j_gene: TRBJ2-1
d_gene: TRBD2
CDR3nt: TGTGCCAGCAGTGAGCGGGAGGGCTCCTACAATGAGCAGTTCTTC
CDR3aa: CASSEREGSYNEQFF

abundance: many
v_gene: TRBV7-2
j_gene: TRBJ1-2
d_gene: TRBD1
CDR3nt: TGTGCCAGCAGCTTAGACCCTCAGGGGGCCAGGGGCTACACCTTC
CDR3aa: CASSLDPQGARGYTF

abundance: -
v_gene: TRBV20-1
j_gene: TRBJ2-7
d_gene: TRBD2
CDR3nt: TGCAGTGCTGTCCCAGCCGGGAGGGACTACGAGCAGTACTTC
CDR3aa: CSAVPAGRDYEQYF

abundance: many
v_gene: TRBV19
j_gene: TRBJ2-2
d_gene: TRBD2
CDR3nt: TGTGCCAGTAGTATCCCCGGGACTAGCGGGAGAAACACCGGGGAGCTGTTTTTT
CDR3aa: CASSIPGTSGRNTGELFF

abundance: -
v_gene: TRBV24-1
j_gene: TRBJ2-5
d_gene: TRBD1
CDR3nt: TGTGCCACCAGTGACAATAACAGGGGGCAGTACCAAGAGACCCAGTACTTC
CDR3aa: CATSDNNRGQYQETQYF

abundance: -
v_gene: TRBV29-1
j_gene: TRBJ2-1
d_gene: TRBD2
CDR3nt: TGCAGCGTTTCTGGCGGGGGGACCTACAATGAGCAGTTCTTC
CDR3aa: CSVSGGGTYNEQFF

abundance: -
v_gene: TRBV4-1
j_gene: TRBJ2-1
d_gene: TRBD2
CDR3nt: TGCGCCAGCAGCCGAATACAAGCGGGAGGGCCGGCTGAGCAGTTCTTC
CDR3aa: CASSRIQAGGPAEQFF

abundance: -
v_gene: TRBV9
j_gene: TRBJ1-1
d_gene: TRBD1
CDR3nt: TGTGCCAGCAGCCCCAGGGGGGGGAGCGCTGAGGTTTTCTTT
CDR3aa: CASSPRGGSAEVFF

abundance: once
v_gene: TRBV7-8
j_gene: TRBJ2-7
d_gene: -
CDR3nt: TGTGCCAGCAGCTTAGGGACGGGGCAGTACTTC
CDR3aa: CASSLGTGQYF

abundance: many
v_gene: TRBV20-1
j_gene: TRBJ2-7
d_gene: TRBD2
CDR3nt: TGCAGTGCTACTAGCGGGAGCTACGAGCAGTACTTC
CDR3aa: CSATSGSYEQYF

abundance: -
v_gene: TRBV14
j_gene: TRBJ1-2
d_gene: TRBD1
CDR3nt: TGTGCCAGCAGCCAAGTCCAGGGGGCGTCCGGCTACACCTTC
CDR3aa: CASSQVQGASGYTF

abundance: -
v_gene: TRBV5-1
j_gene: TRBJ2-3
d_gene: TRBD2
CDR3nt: TGCGCCAGCGGCCCGACTAGCGGCACAGATACGCAGTACTTT
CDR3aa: CASGPTSGTDTQYF

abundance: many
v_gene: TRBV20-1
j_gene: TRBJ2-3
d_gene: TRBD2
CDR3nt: TGCAGTGCTAGAGATTCCCTAGCGGGAGGGATTATTAGCACAGATACGCAGTATTTT
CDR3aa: CSARDSLAGGIISTDTQYF

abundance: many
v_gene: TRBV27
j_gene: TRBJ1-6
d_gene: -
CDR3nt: TGTGCCAGCAGTTTATATTCGGGGCATAATTCACCCCTCCACTTT
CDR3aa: CASSLYSGHNSPLHF

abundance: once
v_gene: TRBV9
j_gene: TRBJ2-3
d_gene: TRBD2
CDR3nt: TGTGCCAGCAGCCAAGTGAGTTCGGGGGGGGCTGATACGCAGTATTTT
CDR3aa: CASSQVSSGGADTQYF

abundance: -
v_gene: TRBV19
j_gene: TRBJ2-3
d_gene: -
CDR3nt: TGTGCCAGTAGTCCCTGGACAGAGGGCACAGATACGCAGTATTTT
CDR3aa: CASSPWTEGTDTQYF

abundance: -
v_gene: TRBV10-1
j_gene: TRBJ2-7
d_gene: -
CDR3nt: TGCGCCAGCAGTGGTAGGGGCCAGAGCGACGAGCAGTACTTC
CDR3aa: CASSGRGQSDEQYF

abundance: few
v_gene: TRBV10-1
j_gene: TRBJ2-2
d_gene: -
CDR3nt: TGTGCCAGCTCACCACGGATCGGGGGCACCGGGGAGCTGTTTTTT
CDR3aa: CASSPRIGGTGELFF

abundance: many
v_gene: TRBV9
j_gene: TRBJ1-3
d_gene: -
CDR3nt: TGTGCCAGCAGCCGCCTACAGTTCTCTGGAAACACCATATATTTT
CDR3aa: CASSRLQFSGNTIYF

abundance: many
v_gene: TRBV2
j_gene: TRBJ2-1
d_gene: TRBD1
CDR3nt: TGTGCCAGCAGTCGGACAGGGGGGGACAATGAGCAGTTCTTC
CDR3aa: CASSRTGGDNEQFF

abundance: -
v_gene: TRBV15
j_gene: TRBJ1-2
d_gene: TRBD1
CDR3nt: TGTGCCACCAGCCAACGGGGGGGACAGGGGGACTATGGCTACACCTTC
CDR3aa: CATSQRGGQGDYGYTF

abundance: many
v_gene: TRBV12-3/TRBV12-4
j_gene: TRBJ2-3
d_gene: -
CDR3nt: TGTGCCAGCAGTCCTCCCCGACTAGTCACCTCTATCGATACGCAGTATTTT
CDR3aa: CASSPPRLVTSIDTQYF

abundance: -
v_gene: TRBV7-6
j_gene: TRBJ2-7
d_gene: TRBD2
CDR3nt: TGTGCCAGCAGCTATCTAGCGGGAGGTGAGCAGTACTTC
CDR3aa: CASSYLAGGEQYF

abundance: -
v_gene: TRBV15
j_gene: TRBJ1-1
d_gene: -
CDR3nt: TGTGCCACCAGCTCCTCCCGCGTATCACAGACTGAAGCTTTCTTT
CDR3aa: CATSSSRVSQTEAFF

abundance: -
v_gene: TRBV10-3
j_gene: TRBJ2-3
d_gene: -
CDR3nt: TGTGCCATCGGTGAGTCGGCGGTAAGAGATACGCAGTATTTT
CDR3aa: CAIGESAVRDTQYF

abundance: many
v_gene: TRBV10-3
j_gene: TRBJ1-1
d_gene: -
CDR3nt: TGTGCCATCAGTGAACGGGGGTCTAGGAACACTGAAGCTTTCTTT
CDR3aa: CAISERGSRNTEAFF

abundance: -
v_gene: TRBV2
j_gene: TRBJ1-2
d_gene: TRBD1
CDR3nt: TGTGCCAGCAGTTTATCGACAGGGGGCCCGAGCTACACCTTC
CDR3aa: CASSLSTGGPSYTF

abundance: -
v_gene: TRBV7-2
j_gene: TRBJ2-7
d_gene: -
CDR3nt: TGTGCCAGCAGCTTAGGCCGGACAGTTACCTACGAGCAGTACTTC
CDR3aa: CASSLGRTVTYEQYF

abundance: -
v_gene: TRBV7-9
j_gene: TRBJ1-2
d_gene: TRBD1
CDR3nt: TGCGCCAGCAGCTTGGGACAGGGTAACGATGGCTACACCTTC
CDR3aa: CASSLGQGNDGYTF

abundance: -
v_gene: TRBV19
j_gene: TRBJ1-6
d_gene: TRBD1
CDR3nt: TGTGCCAGTAGTCTAGTACAGGGGGATTCACCCCTCCACTTT
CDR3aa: CASSLVQGDSPLHF

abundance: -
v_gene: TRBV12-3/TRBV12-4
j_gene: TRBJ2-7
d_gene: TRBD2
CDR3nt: TGTGCCAGCAGATGGACTAGCGGGGGAGACTACGAGCAGTACTTC
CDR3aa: CASRWTSGGDYEQYF

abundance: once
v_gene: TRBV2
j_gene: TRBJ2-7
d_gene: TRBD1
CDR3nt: TGTGCCAGCAGGAAAACAGGGGGCTACTACGAGCAGTACTTC
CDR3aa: CASRKTGGYYEQYF

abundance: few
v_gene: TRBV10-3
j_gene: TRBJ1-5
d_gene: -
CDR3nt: TGTGCCATCGGAGACAGGCCTAATCAGCCCCAGCATTTT
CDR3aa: CAIGDRPNQPQHF

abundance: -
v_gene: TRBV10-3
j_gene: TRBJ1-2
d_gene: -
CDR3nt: TGTGCCATCAGTGACCCACTCACAGGGTTAACTGATGGCTACACCTTC
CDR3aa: CAISDPLTGLTDGYTF

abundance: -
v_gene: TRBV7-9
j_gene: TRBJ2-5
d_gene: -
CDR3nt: TGTGCCAGCAGCCCAGGCAACGGGGGCCAAGAGACCCAGTACTTC
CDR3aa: CASSPGNGGQETQYF

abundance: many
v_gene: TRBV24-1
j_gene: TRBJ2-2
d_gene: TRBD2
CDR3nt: TGTGCCACCAGTGATCCCCCGGGACTAGCGGGAAACACCGGGGAGCTGTTTTTT
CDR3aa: CATSDPPGLAGNTGELFF